The 28 T cell receptor beta chains in this list originate from one sample, sequenced in a study of blood T cell repertoires in COVID-19. Data came from immunoSEQ multiplex PCR; TCRdb stores just in-frame clones and leaves some out. The sample consists of approximately 210,000 clones, roughly 86% of them appearing once. What was sequenced was peripheral blood. These TCRs come from a middle-aged woman with acute or convalescent COVID-19.

The rearrangement joins TRBV20-1 to TRBJ2-7; 10 nucleotides match TRBD2. CDR1 is DFQATT, CDR2 SNEGSKA, per germline (reference sequence). V shed 6 bases and J 7 bases; nucleotides not matched to a gene: 9. The CDR3 is made up of 13 amino acids. The CDR3 region has the DNA TGCAGTGCCAGTAGCGGGAGGCAGGGGGAGCAGTACTTC. It specifies CSASSGRQGEQYF.

CDR3 bases: TGTGCCAGCTCACCCCCAGACTCCCCACGTCCAGATACGCAGTATTTT. This codes for CASSPPDSPRPDTQYF. V usage is TRBV18 and J usage is TRBJ2-3; D is unresolved. V was clipped by 3 bases and J by 4 bases, with 17 bases between them. Germline CDR1 is KGHSH and CDR2 is LQKENI. This CDR3 contains 16 residues.

V is TRBV11-2 and J is TRBJ1-2; D is possibly TRBD1 (6 bases). The CDR3 totals 15 residues. V lost 3 bases, J lost 3 bases, and 14 bases lay in between. Germline CDR1 is SGHAT and CDR2 is FQNNGV. The CDR3 region is CASSLGDNRHYGYTF. CDR3 sequence (DNA): TGTGCCAGCAGCTTGGGGGACAACCGTCACTATGGCTACACCTTC.

V gene TRBV5-1 combines with J gene TRBJ2-1; 10 nucleotides line up with TRBD2. The germline V gene has CDR1 SGHRS and CDR2 YFSETQ. V lost 3 bases to trimming and J lost 7 bases; unmatched junction nucleotides: 4. The CDR3 runs 14 residues. CDR3 in amino acids: CASSSGLAANEQFF. DNA of the CDR3: TGCGCCAGCAGCTCCGGACTAGCGGCTAATGAGCAGTTCTTC.

This clone was recorded once. The CDR3 here is CASSLMASVPPLTDTQYF. CDR3 DNA: TGCGCCAGCAGCTTGATGGCTAGCGTCCCGCCTTTGACAGATACGCAGTATTTT. V is TRBV5-1 and J is TRBJ2-3; D may be TRBD2 (6 bases). V was cut by 1 base and J by 3 bases, with 21 bases left in between. This CDR3 contains 18 residues. The germline gives CDR1 SGHRS, CDR2 YFSETQ.

The rearrangement joins TRBV5-4 to TRBJ2-5; 9 nucleotides line up with TRBD2. This CDR3 is 13 amino acids long. CDR1 is SGHNT, CDR2 YYREEE, per germline (reference sequence). V lost 4 bases, J lost 3 bases, and 1 base stayed unmatched. Here the CDR3 DNA reads TGTGCCAGCAGCCGACTAGCGGAAGAGACCCAGTACTTC. It translates to CASSRLAEETQYF.

The chain recombines TRBV6-1 with TRBJ1-4; no firm D call. Germline CDR1 and CDR2: MNHNS and SASEGT. Trimming took 2 bases from V and 0 from J, leaving 7 bases between them. This CDR3 is 15 amino acids long. Here the CDR3 DNA reads TGTGCCAGCAGTGAAACCCAGTCAACTAATGAAAAACTGTTTTTT. The encoded protein is CASSETQSTNEKLFF.

This chain links TRBV18 with TRBJ2-1; the match to TRBD2 covers 10 bases. The CDR3 consists of 15 residues. The germline gives CDR1 KGHSH, CDR2 LQKENI. V shed 1 base, J shed 4 bases, and the junction held 1 base outside the gene matches. The CDR3: CASSPLLAGYNEQFF. For the CDR3, the DNA is TGTGCCAGCTCACCACTACTAGCGGGGTACAATGAGCAGTTCTTC.

The CDR3 protein is CSASGGGDYGYTF. CDR3 coding DNA: TGCAGTGCTAGTGGAGGGGGAGACTATGGCTACACCTTC. The chain is built from TRBV20-1 and TRBJ1-2; a weak D match, TRBD1 (6 bases). CDR3 length: 13 amino acids. Germline CDR1 DFQATT, CDR2 SNEGSKA (reference sequence). V was clipped by 3 bases and J by 3 bases, with 11 bases between them.

The rearrangement links TRBV18 to TRBJ1-3, with D possibly matching TRBD1 (5 bases). The V gene lost 2 bases and the J gene lost 7 bases, with 15 bases spanning the gap. Germline V gene data show CDR1 as KGHSH and CDR2 as LQKENI. CDR3 length equals 15 residues. The DNA for the CDR3 is TGTGCCAGCTCACCAAAGACAGATTTTAGGAACACCATATATTTT. Translated, it gives CASSPKTDFRNTIYF.

The rearrangement uses TRBV2 and TRBJ1-5; perhaps TRBD1 as D (6 bases). Germline assignment: CDR1 SNHLY and CDR2 FYNNEI. The CDR3 covers 14 residues. The V end was cut by 5 bases, the J end by 5 bases, with 13 bases between. The CDR3 loop reads CASSLRGWDQPQHF. The CDR3 DNA follows: TGTGCCAGCAGTCTCAGGGGATGGGATCAGCCCCAGCATTTT. Using reference TRBV2 and TRBJ1-5 for the parts outside the CDR3, the full variable domain is EPEVTQTPSHQVTQMGQEVILRCVPISNHLYFYWYRQILGQKVEFLVSFYNNEISEKSEIFDDQFSVERPDGSNFTLKIRSTKLEDSAMYFCASSLRGWDQPQHFGDGTRLSIL.

The table lists this clone with a few counts. The chain has TRBV5-1 and TRBJ1-2; possibly TRBD1 for D (5 bases). Germline CDR1 SGHRS, CDR2 YFSETQ. The ends were cut back, 2 bases at V and 4 bases at J, with 15 bases in the middle. CDR3 size: 15 residues. CDR3 in DNA: TGCGCCAGCAGCTTCCTAGGGGATCCCATCTATGGCTACACCTTC. This codes for CASSFLGDPIYGYTF. Full variable domain (outside the CDR3, taken from reference TRBV5-1 and TRBJ1-2): KAGVTQTPRYLIKTRGQQVTLSCSPISGHRSVSWYQQTPGQGLQFLFEYFSETQRNKGNFPGRFSGRQFSNSRSEMNVSTLELGDSALYLCASSFLGDPIYGYTFGSGTRLTVV.

V is TRBV19 and J is TRBJ2-2; possibly TRBD1 for D (5 bases). The germline V and J ends were trimmed by 8 bases and 5 bases, with 12 bases remaining between them. CDR3 length: 13 residues. Germline V CDR1 and CDR2: LNHDA, SQIVND (reference sequence). In DNA form, the CDR3 reads TGTGCCAGTTCTGACAGTCGGACCGGGGAGCTGTTTTTT. It codes for CASSDSRTGELFF.

The chain employs TRBV24-1 and TRBJ2-7; 9 nucleotides agree with TRBD1. J gave up 2 bases and V 6 bases, and 7 bases lay outside the gene matches. CDR3 length: 15 residues. CDR1 KGHDR and CDR2 SFDVKD come from the germline V gene. CDR3 sequence: CATSLLGTGPYEQYF. As DNA, the CDR3 is TGTGCCACCAGTCTCTTGGGGACAGGGCCCTACGAGCAGTACTTC.

The chain joins TRBV18 to TRBJ2-2; the match to TRBD2 covers 14 bases. From germline, CDR1 is KGHSH and CDR2 LQKENI. The CDR3 spans 16 residues. The J segment lost 4 bases and the V segment lost 3 bases, leaving 1 base of the junction unmatched. CDR3 loop: CASSPGTSGGTGELFF. In DNA, the CDR3 is TGTGCCAGCTCACCGGGGACTAGCGGGGGCACCGGGGAGCTGTTTTTT.

This clone occurred once. The chain uses TRBV19 and TRBJ2-2, with TRBD2 identical over 7 bases. Germline trimming cut 6 bases from V and 5 bases from J; bases unmatched to any gene: 6. CDR1 and CDR2 from the germline V gene are LNHDA and SQIVND (reference sequence). The CDR3 has 14 amino acids. In nucleotides, the CDR3 is TGTGCCAGTAGGGGAGGGACTAATACCGGGGAGCTGTTTTTT. Translating gives CASRGGTNTGELFF. Drawing the rest from reference TRBV19 and TRBJ2-2, the complete variable domain is DGGITQSPKYLFRKEGQNVTLSCEQNLNHDAMYWYRQDPGQGLRLIYYSQIVNDFQKGDIAEGYSVSREKKESFPLTVTSAQKNPTAFYLCASRGGTNTGELFFGEGSRLTVL.

The genes are TRBV2 and TRBJ2-3; D gene unclear. With 11 bases removed from V and 4 bases from J, the gap between germline ends came to 13 bases. CDR3 size: 12 residues. Germline CDR1 and CDR2: SNHLY and FYNNEI. CDR3 DNA sequence: TGTGCCGGTCACACGCAGGCAGATACGCAGTATTTT. It is translated as CAGHTQADTQYF.

The rearrangement joins TRBV19 to TRBJ2-3; 10 nucleotides agree with TRBD2. Germline V gene lookup returns CDR1 LNHDA and CDR2 SQIVND (reference sequence). The CDR3 covers 18 residues. With 5 bases clipped from V and 2 bases from J, the junction kept 13 bases outside the gene matches. CDR3 nucleotides: TGTGCCAGTAGTGGCCTATCCACCGGGACTAGCGCCACAGATACGCAGTATTTT. Encoded protein: CASSGLSTGTSATDTQYF.

The chain has TRBV7-8 and TRBJ2-1, with D possibly being TRBD1 (6 bases). CDR1 and CDR2 (germline): SGHVS, FQNEAQ. The ends were cut back, 5 bases at V and 9 bases at J, with 11 bases in the middle. The CDR3 totals 12 residues. The CDR3 sequence: CASSLQGPEQFF. The CDR3 DNA reads TGTGCCAGCAGCCTACAGGGCCCTGAGCAGTTCTTC.

The V gene is TRBV5-6, the J gene TRBJ2-1, with 11 nucleotides matching TRBD2. This CDR3 has 16 amino acids. Trimming took 2 bases from V and 9 from J; bases not matched to a gene: 10. The germline CDR1 and CDR2 sequences are SGHDT and YYEEEE. CDR3 sequence reads: CASSFLRLAGQFEQFF. The CDR3 DNA reads TGTGCCAGCAGCTTTCTTCGACTAGCGGGGCAATTTGAGCAGTTCTTC.

The chain is built from TRBV3-1 (or the pseudogene TRBV3-2) and TRBJ2-3; TRBD1 agrees at 10 bases. J was trimmed by 2 bases and V by 0 bases; bases with no gene match: 8. Germline CDR1 is LGHDT and CDR2 is YNNKEL (reference sequence). The CDR3 has 18 residues. CDR3 amino acids: CASSQDRFGQGVTDTQYF. The CDR3 DNA follows: TGTGCCAGCAGCCAAGACCGCTTCGGACAGGGGGTCACAGATACGCAGTATTTT.

The V and J genes are TRBV6-1 and TRBJ1-6, with 7 bases aligning to TRBD1. In germline, CDR1 is MNHNS, CDR2 SASEGT. The CDR3 sequence is 14 residues long. The trim removed 6 bases at V and 7 bases at J, leaving 6 bases unmatched. This CDR3 reads CASSAGQSNSPLHF. The CDR3, as DNA: TGTGCCAGCAGCGCGGGACAGTCGAATTCACCCCTCCACTTT.

The gene calls are TRBV5-5 and TRBJ1-4; D is unresolved. Trimming stripped 1 base from V and 5 bases from J, with 3 bases between. Germline V gives CDR1 SGHKS, CDR2 YYEKEE (reference sequence). The length of the CDR3 is 12 residues. The CDR3 loop reads CASSLLNEKLFF. Written as DNA, the CDR3 is TGTGCCAGCAGCTTGCTCAATGAAAAACTGTTTTTT.

The chain has TRBV3-1 (or the pseudogene TRBV3-2) and TRBJ1-3; tentatively, D is TRBD1 (5 bases). CDR1 and CDR2 (germline): LGHDT, YNNKEL (reference sequence). Trimming removed 5 bases at V and 2 bases at J, with 10 bases between. The CDR3 sequence is 14 residues long. The CDR3, as DNA: TGTGCCAGCAGCGAGTGGGGCGCTGGAAACACCATATATTTT. It encodes CASSEWGAGNTIYF.

The chain carries TRBV5-1 and TRBJ1-2, with TRBD1 matching over 8 bases. V gave up 4 bases and J gave up 4 bases; unmatched junction bases: 9. CDR1 and CDR2 from the germline V gene are SGHRS and YFSETQ. This CDR3 spans 15 amino acids. The CDR3 protein is CASSPLDREGYGYTF. CDR3 sequence (DNA): TGCGCCAGCAGCCCGCTGGACAGGGAGGGCTATGGCTACACCTTC.

This clone is a singleton in its sample. The V gene is TRBV7-7, the J gene TRBJ2-5; a weak D match, TRBD2 (5 bases). The germline CDR1 and CDR2 sequences are SSHAT and FNYEAQ (reference sequence). Trimming removed 3 bases at V and 4 bases at J, with 15 bases between. The CDR3 loop spans 15 amino acids. CDR3 protein: CASSFLGVSGETQYF. The CDR3 DNA follows: TGTGCCAGCAGCTTCCTGGGAGTTTCTGGAGAGACCCAGTACTTC.

This clone was counted once. CDR3 residues: CASSYAGRDYEQYF. Here the CDR3 DNA reads TGTGCCAGCAGTTACGCGGGCAGAGACTACGAGCAGTACTTC. The chain is built from TRBV6-7 and TRBJ2-7; tentatively, D is TRBD2 (5 bases). TRBV6-7 counts as an open reading frame of uncertain function. The CDR3 extends over 14 amino acids. V dropped 2 bases and J dropped 3 bases, with 11 bases sitting between them.

This clone was seen just once. The chain employs TRBV6-5 and TRBJ1-2, with TRBD1 identical over 9 bases. The CDR3 contains 14 residues. V trimming: 5 bases; J trimming: 7 bases; junction bases outside the gene matches: 8. CDR1 and CDR2 from the germline V gene are MNHEY and SVGAGI. This CDR3 is CASSHGDRESGYTF. The CDR3 DNA sequence: TGTGCCAGCAGTCACGGGGACAGGGAGTCTGGCTACACCTTC.